This entry features one T cell receptor (beta chain) sequence. No antigen is known for it. Per-base quality was not reported, and no clone a single base away is much larger than it. The germline V gene encodes CDR1 SGHNT and CDR2 YYREEE (reference sequence). Trimmed from V: 5 bases; trimmed from J: 3 bases; junction bases lacking a gene match: 4. The CDR3 runs 13 amino acids, cysteine and phenylalanine included. Here the CDR3 DNA is all that survives: 39 bases in frame from base 1. The data derive from a study of cytomegalovirus exposure and HLA in healthy donors (dated by TCRdb to 2015 to 2018). Background on the whole study: According to an earlier analysis of 587 of the donors, about 170 million T cells yielded roughly 110 million unique TCR beta sequences and approximately 280 Gb of sequence data. Roughly 290 gigabases of sequencing data and around 88 million unique TCR sequences made up an early release that covered around 640 HLA-typed donors. Of the 300 to 450 genotyped donors, 80% to 90% were placed in the genetic ancestry cluster associated with self-reported Caucasian donors. The study aimed to test whether cataloging public T cell receptors could reveal signatures of past pathogen exposure. The study used immunosequencing to profile the T cell repertoires of approximately 640 subjects and linked those repertoires to cytomegalovirus serostatus. Besides the first cohort of roughly 660 subjects, a separate validation cohort made up of around 120 different subjects was used. The study combined high-throughput TCR immunosequencing, statistical association of individual TCRs with disease status, and machine learning to predict cytomegalovirus infection status. A later analysis re-examined previously published TCR beta repertoires from more than 550 donors and added high-resolution HLA genotyping to investigate patterns of TCR occurrence. In the later analysis, no new phenotypic data were used to find candidate immune exposures; instead, reliance was placed on TCR beta sequences and their occurrence across donors. To decide whether each TCR beta V gene segment behaved as functional or pseudogenic, an earlier analysis of some 600 of the donors relied on high-throughput TCR beta sequencing. Alongside the repertoire data, information on donor age, sex, ethnicity and CMV serostatus was compiled. A later genetic analysis used genome-wide SNP genotypes for about 65% of the 666 donors, treating that subset as a discovery cohort. All discovery cohort repertoires had been generated using a single sequencing platform. HLA typing covered class I and class II loci at four-digit resolution. Typing coverage varied by locus: roughly 620-640 donors for A, B, C, DRB1 and DQB1; 500 to 550 for DQA1; more than 600 for DPA1; some 470 for DPB1. Because of strong linkage in the cohort, five DR-DQ haplotypes were treated as single units for association and clustering. Among a few hundred genotyped donors of the cohort, an average of about 240,000 unique TCR beta nucleotide sequences were sequenced per donor, about a sixth of them non-productive. Here is what the overall study found, with its caveats: In an earlier analysis of approximately 590 of the donors, most TCR beta V segments appeared in productive rearrangements about 90% or about 30% of the time, broadly matching IMGT annotations. When HLA alleles, especially DR and DQ, strongly co-occurred, TCR associations were difficult to assign to individual alleles. In a later analysis, some 17,000 TCR beta sequences were associated with specific HLA alleles at a false discovery rate of 0.05. Across donors, most TCR sequences were observed very rarely, whereas some public TCRs were present in many individuals. A further reported finding was that TCR beta sequences accurately predicted the HLA-A and HLA-B alleles for most subjects in the first cohort. A later analysis found that HLA-associated TCR beta chains were more clonally expanded and had lower generation probabilities than equally common non-associated chains. A later analysis found that TCR association rates varied across HLA loci, with DRB1 alleles showing the most associated TCRs and HLA-C alleles the fewest. A group of highly shared sequence variants was considered likely to be a technical artifact of the sequencing pipeline. Compared with the approximately 720-donor mean, donors in an Asian-associated ancestry cluster had fewer N-insertions in productive TCRs, according to a later genetic analysis. Linkage disequilibrium might explain the correlated functional status among segregating V segments, but an unknown experimental factor could not be excluded. Some IMGT-functional V segments, including TRBV6-2 and TRBV6-3, could not be told apart with the 87-base-pair reads, so those segments were excluded. In vitro tests confirmed that a few of the cytomegalovirus-associated TCR beta chains recognize cytomegalovirus antigens. Several of the top co-occurrence clusters appeared to be linked to parvovirus B19, influenza, CMV and Epstein-Barr virus, according to a later analysis. Roughly uniform sequencing depth across donors was assumed in presence/absence analyses, although this assumption may not hold. CMV serostatus was the only immune exposure information available for the cohort. The authors suggested that the approach could potentially be extended to other disease states and immunological phenotypes. V-gene and J-gene trimming of TCR beta chains was associated with a missense DCLRE1C variant in a later genetic analysis, and the association was replicated in an independent cohort. The classifier was reported to diagnose cytomegalovirus status with high specificity and sensitivity in both the original cohort and the validation cohort. Only TCR beta chains were sequenced in this cohort, and the absence of alpha or paired-chain data limited detectable features. Because counts were too low, 15 to 20 rarely observed V segments, including chromosome 9 orphons, were excluded from the earlier analysis of some 540 of the donors. Because HLA typing was unavailable for some donors at each locus, only the typed subset was used in association tests. A later analysis found that most CMV-associated TCR beta chains appeared HLA-restricted, with HLA associations seemingly driven largely by CMV exposure. In the study, some 160 TCR beta chains were listed as associated with cytomegalovirus.

The cohort consisted of 650 to 850 healthy bone marrow donors. Cohort members were all nominally healthy when sampled, although unrecorded immune exposures were likely present. The donor was CMV seronegative and belonged to the group of 352 seronegative cohort members. A peripheral blood sample was provided by each donor, and peripheral blood mononuclear cells were used for TCR beta sequencing. The Qiagen DNeasy Blood Extraction Kit was used to extract genomic DNA from the blood cell samples. Receptors were amplified or captured by the immunoSEQ multiplex PCR assay. For the multiplex PCR, a mixture combining 60 forward primers for TCR Vbeta segments and 13 reverse primers for TCR Jbeta segments was used. A multiplex PCR assay on genomic DNA amplified the CDR3 region of rearranged TCR beta genes. On the Illumina HiSeq System, the amplified TCR beta libraries were sequenced as 87-base-pair reads. The authors' pipeline ran thus. A later analysis tallied about 77 million unique TCR beta chains across the approximately 670 repertoires, and approximately 9.9 million of those chains were shared by two or more donors. A nearest-neighbor algorithm error-corrected the raw reads and collapsed the reads into unique sequences, merging closely related sequences to remove PCR and sequencing errors. Alignment of CDR3 sequences to IMGT reference sequences was used to assign V, D and J gene segments. For a sequence to be retained, a match of at least six nucleotides to both a V gene segment and a J gene segment was required. Rearrangements were classified as productive when the CDR3 lacked stop codons and remained in frame with V and J, and all other rearrangements were classified as non-productive. CDR3 was defined according to IMGT convention as the region running from the second conserved V-encoded cysteine to the conserved J-encoded phenylalanine. The earlier analysis of a few hundred of the donors excluded any sequence lacking an unambiguous match to a single V gene segment. An earlier analysis of 450 to 650 of the donors called V segments functional above 56.7% productive rearrangements and segregating when the between-donor standard deviation exceeded 5%. A statistical classification framework was built to diagnose cytomegalovirus status from the catalog of TCR beta chain sequences. In a later analysis, V and J genes were assigned by comparing TCR nucleotide sequences against IMGT/GENE-DB human TR gene sequences. The TCRdist pipeline was used in a later analysis to assign CDR3 sequences and most-parsimonious VDJ recombination scenarios. In a later analysis, each TCR beta chain was defined by its CDR3 amino acid sequence together with its V-gene family, and reads without a unique V-gene family were excluded. As a way to deal with suspected cross-contamination and a sequencing artifact, a later analysis dropped 450 to 600 nucleotide sequences that were highly shared and had low generation probability. In a later analysis, a clonal expansion index for each public chain was calculated from normalized within-repertoire ranks of inferred template counts. Generation probabilities in a later analysis came from a VDJ recombination model fitted to out-of-frame rearrangements, and those results were checked against IGoR. Hypergeometric tests were used in a later analysis to score TCR-TCR, TCR-HLA and TCR-CMV co-occurrence, with a repertoire-size bias correction applied to the TCR pairs. A later analysis estimated false discovery rates by permuting HLA or CMV assignments 20 times. In a later analysis, co-occurring TCRs were grouped with DBSCAN, and TCRdist sequence similarity was added when clustering was performed within HLA-allele-positive subsets. For co-occurrence clustering, repertoires with fewer than 30,000 or more than 120,000 public chains were excluded, along with four or five repertoires with anomalous nucleotide sharing. TCRdb retrieved this table from immuneACCESS and kept in-frame rearrangements only. Not all clones are present; in checked studies, unresolved V genes account for under half, and no reason is known for the remainder. The V and J calls and clone size come from that table; D and trimming were worked out from the DNA. For this sample there are nearly 110,000 clones; roughly 80% appear just once. The ten largest clones take up more than 2% of the sample.

The sample was PBMCs. The receptor was isolated from a man younger than 40 in good health and CMV-seronegative. The rearrangement joined TRBV5-4 to TRBJ1-1; 7 middle bases align to TRBD1. CDR3 region: CASRQQGYTEAFF. The DNA reads as follows: TGTGCCAGCAGGCAACAGGGGTACACTGAAGCTTTCTTT.